Listed here are 13 T cell receptor beta chains from one sample, sequenced in a study of blood T cells in healthy people across ages (dated by TCRdb to 2015 to 2017). Libraries came from 5' RACE. TCRdb names Illumina HiSeq 2500 as the instrument used. A second PCR of roughly 7 to 11 cycles was performed with a sample-barcoded 5' primer and a J-beta primer mix. TCRdb reprocessed the public reads (quality trimming at Q25 with fastp, clone calling with MiXCR) and kept in-frame beta chains. Entries are consolidated by CDR3 protein sequence, retaining the most common genes and DNA. The sample yields over a million distinct CDR3 sequences; around 43% were counted once. The ten largest clonotypes hold under 20% of the sample. Material for sequencing was blood. All receptors derive from a woman aged 55-75 years in good health.

DNA for the CDR3: TGTGCCAGCACTGCCCCGGGACTCGGGGATGGTACGCAGTATTTT. Protein product: CASTAPGLGDGTQYF. The chain carries TRBV11-1 and TRBJ2-3, with TRBD2 as a possible D gene (6 bases). V lost 7 bases to trimming and J lost 8 bases, with 22 bases between them. This CDR3 spans 15 amino acids. The germline gives CDR1 SGHAT, CDR2 FQDESV (reference sequence).

The V call is TRBV29-1, the J call TRBJ2-5, with D tentatively TRBD1 (7 bases). Judging by the DNA end, TRBJ2-7 fits better; the J call may be wrong. The CDR3 covers 12 residues. CDR1 and CDR2 from the germline V gene are SQVTM and ANQGSEA. CDR3: CSVSTGRREQYF. Here the CDR3 DNA reads TGCAGCGTTTCGACAGGGAGGCGCGAGCAGTACTTC.

V and J are TRBV27 and TRBJ1-5; 8 nucleotides line up with TRBD1. The trim removed 5 bases at V and 1 base at J, leaving 10 bases unmatched. CDR3 length: 17 amino acids. Germline CDR1 is MNHEY and CDR2 is SMNVEV (reference sequence). CDR3 sequence: CASSPHGTGLSNQPQHF. The CDR3 DNA follows: TGTGCCAGCAGTCCCCACGGGACAGGTTTGAGCAATCAGCCCCAGCATTTT.

The chain uses TRBV6-5 and TRBJ2-1, with TRBD2 as a possible D gene (6 bases). The V gene's germline CDR1 is MNHEY and CDR2 SVGAGI. The ends were cut back, 2 bases at V and 5 bases at J, with 10 bases in the middle. CDR3 length equals 14 residues. The DNA for the CDR3 is TGTGCCAGCAGTTACGCCGGGAGCAACAATGAGCAGTTCTTC. This gives the protein CASSYAGSNNEQFF.

V and J are TRBV5-1 and TRBJ2-7; D unclear. Germline-derived CDR1 and CDR2 are SGHRS and YFSETQ. V lost 0 bases and J lost 3, with 13 bases in between. The CDR3 contains 15 residues. This CDR3 reads CASSLDGPLYYEQYF. The DNA of the CDR3 is TGCGCCAGCAGCTTGGACGGGCCGCTATACTACGAGCAGTACTTC. The whole variable domain, filled in from reference TRBV5-1 and TRBJ2-7, reads KAGVTQTPRYLIKTRGQQVTLSCSPISGHRSVSWYQQTPGQGLQFLFEYFSETQRNKGNFPGRFSGRQFSNSRSEMNVSTLELGDSALYLCASSLDGPLYYEQYFGPGTRLTVT.

The genes are TRBV2 and TRBJ2-5, with D maybe TRBD1 (6 bases). V was cut by 8 bases and J by 3 bases, with 10 bases left in between. There are 12 residues in the CDR3. Per the germline V gene, CDR1 is SNHLY and CDR2 is FYNNEI. The CDR3 here is CASGGWEETQYF. CDR3 coding DNA: TGTGCCAGCGGGGGCTGGGAAGAGACCCAGTACTTC.

This clonotype showed up just a few times. The V call is TRBV20-1, the J call TRBJ2-1, with D hard to call. The CDR3 is 14 residues long. Between the trimmed V and J ends, which lost 6 bases and 1 base, there was a span of 13 bases. CDR1 and CDR2 from the germline V gene are DFQATT and SNEGSKA (reference sequence). This CDR3 is CSALNLGSYNEQFF. For the CDR3, the DNA is TGCAGTGCGCTCAACTTAGGATCCTACAATGAGCAGTTCTTC.

This clonotype was found a few times. V is TRBV12-3 or TRBV12-4 and J is TRBJ2-4, with a tentative D call TRBD1 (6 bases). The CDR3 runs 13 residues. Trimming stripped 5 bases from V and 7 bases from J, with 12 bases between. The CDR3 loop reads CASSPPGHNIQYF. As DNA, the CDR3 is TGTGCCAGCAGTCCGCCGGGACACAACATTCAGTACTTC.

The sample holds a few counts of this clonotype. This rearrangement joins TRBV20-1 to TRBJ2-5; D perhaps matches TRBD2 (5 bases). The V end lost 0 bases, the J end lost 2 bases, and 13 bases lay between the germline ends. The CDR3 runs to 15 residues. CDR1 DFQATT and CDR2 SNEGSKA come from the germline V gene (reference sequence). The CDR3 DNA follows: TGCAGTGCTAGAGATCTTGGGCGGGTACAAGAGACCCAGTACTTC. Protein: CSARDLGRVQETQYF.

V usage is TRBV6-2 or TRBV6-3 and J usage is TRBJ2-1, with D unresolved. The J call may be incorrect, as the DNA end agrees better with TRBJ2-7. The germline gives CDR1 MNHEY, CDR2 SVGEGT. CDR3 length: 16 amino acids. CDR3 sequence (DNA): TGTGCCAGCAGTTCGTCCACCACGGTCTCCTACAATGAGCAGTACTTC. Translated, it gives CASSSSTTVSYNEQYF.

This clonotype was recorded a few times. V is TRBV7-9 and J is TRBJ2-5, with D perhaps TRBD1 (5 bases). Per the germline V gene, CDR1 is SEHNR and CDR2 is FQNEAQ (reference sequence). CDR3 length equals 12 residues. The V end was cut by 1 base, the J end by 10 bases, with 10 bases between. The CDR3 here is CASSLGGQDQYF. CDR3 nucleotide sequence: TGTGCCAGCAGCTTAGGGGGCCAGGACCAGTACTTC. Based on the CDR3 plus reference TRBV7-9 and TRBJ2-5, the full variable domain is DTGVSQNPRHKITKRGQNVTFRCDPISEHNRLYWYRQTLGQGPEFLTYFQNEAQLEKSRLLSDRFSAERPKGSFSTLEIQRTEQGDSAMYLCASSLGGQDQYFGPGTRLLVL.

This clonotype was seen a handful of times. The chain links TRBV27 to TRBJ2-3; D gene unclear. V was pared by 0 bases and J by 2 bases, with 18 bases between. The CDR3 runs 18 residues. CDR1 is MNHEY, CDR2 SMNVEV, per germline (reference sequence). The DNA of the CDR3 is TGTGCCAGCAGTTTATCGATTCGTCCCGTTGTGCCCACAGATACGCAGTATTTT. Translating gives CASSLSIRPVVPTDTQYF.

The chain is built from TRBV12-3 or TRBV12-4 and TRBJ2-3; 13 nucleotides match TRBD2. The ends lost 5 bases at V and 8 bases at J; junction bases unmatched: 13. This CDR3 comprises 17 residues. CDR3 amino acids: CASSPSGTSGMGGTQYF. The CDR3 DNA is TGTGCCAGCAGTCCGTCCGGGACTAGCGGGATGGGGGGTACGCAGTATTTT.